This TCR beta chain was obtained from a study of blood T cells in healthy people across ages. Ranging in age from about 6 to 100, the donors were healthy Caucasian individuals from Russia. Concerning this clonotype itself: Its matching antigen is unknown.

In germline, CDR1 is MDHEN, CDR2 SYDVKM. J gave up 3 bases and V 7 bases, and 6 bases lay outside the gene matches. This CDR3 contains 13 residues. Primers used in a second PCR of about 6 to 11 cycles were a sample-barcoded 5' primer and a J-beta primer mix. TCRdb independently ran MiXCR on the 5' RACE reads; one entry per CDR3 protein. This sample has over 500,000 distinct CDR3 sequences, with over 40% found just once. Study-level points and caveats: The study found TCR beta diversity correlated strongly with naive T cell percentage. CMV status of donors was unknown, possibly confounding expanded clonotype changes.

Sequencing used blood. The gene calls are TRBV28 and TRBJ2-7; the match to TRBD1 covers 7 bases. The TCR originated in a woman aged 80 or over in good health. The CDR3 loop reads CASILGGNYEQYF. As DNA, the CDR3 is TGTGCCAGCATACTAGGGGGCAACTACGAGCAGTACTTC.